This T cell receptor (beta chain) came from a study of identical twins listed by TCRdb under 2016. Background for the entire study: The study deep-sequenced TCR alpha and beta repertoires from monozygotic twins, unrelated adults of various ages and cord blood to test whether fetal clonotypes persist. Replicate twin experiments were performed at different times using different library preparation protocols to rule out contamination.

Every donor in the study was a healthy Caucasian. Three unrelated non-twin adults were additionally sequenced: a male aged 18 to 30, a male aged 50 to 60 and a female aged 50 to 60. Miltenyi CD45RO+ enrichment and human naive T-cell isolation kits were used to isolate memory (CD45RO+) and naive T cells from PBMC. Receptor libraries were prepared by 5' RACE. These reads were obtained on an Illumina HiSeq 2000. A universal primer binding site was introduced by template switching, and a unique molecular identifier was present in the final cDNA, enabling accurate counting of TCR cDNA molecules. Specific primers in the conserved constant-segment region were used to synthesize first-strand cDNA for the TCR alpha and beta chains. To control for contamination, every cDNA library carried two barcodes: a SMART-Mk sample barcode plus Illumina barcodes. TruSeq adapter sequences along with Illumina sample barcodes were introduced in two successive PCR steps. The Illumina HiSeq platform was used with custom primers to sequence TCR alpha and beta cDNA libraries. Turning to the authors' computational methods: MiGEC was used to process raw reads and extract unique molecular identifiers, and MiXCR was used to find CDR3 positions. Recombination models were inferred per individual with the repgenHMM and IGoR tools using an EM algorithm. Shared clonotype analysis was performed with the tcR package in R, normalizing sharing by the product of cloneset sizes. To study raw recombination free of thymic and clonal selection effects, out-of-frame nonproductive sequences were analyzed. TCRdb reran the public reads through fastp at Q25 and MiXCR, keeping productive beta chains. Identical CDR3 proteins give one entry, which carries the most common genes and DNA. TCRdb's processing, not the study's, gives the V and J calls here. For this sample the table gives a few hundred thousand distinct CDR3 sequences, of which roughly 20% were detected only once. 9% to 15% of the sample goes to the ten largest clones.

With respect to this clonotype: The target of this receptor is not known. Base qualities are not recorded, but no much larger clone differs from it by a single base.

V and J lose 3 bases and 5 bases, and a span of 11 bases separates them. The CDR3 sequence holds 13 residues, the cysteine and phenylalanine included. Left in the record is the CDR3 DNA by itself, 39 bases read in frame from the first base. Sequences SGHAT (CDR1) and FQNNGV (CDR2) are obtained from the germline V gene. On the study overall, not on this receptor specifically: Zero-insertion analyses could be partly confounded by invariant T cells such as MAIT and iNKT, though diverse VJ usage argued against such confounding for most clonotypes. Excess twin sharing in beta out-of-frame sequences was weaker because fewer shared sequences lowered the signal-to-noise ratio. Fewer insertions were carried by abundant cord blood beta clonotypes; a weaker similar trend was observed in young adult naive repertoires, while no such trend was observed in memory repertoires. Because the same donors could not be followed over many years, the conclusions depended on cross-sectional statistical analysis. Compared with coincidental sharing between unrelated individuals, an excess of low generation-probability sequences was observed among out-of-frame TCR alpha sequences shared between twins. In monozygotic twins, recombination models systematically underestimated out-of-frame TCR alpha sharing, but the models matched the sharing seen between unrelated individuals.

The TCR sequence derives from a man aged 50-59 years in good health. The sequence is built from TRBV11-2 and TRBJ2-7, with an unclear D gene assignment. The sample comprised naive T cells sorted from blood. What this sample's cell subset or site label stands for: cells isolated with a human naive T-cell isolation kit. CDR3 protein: CASSFGLIHEQYF. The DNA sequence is TGTGCCAGCAGCTTCGGGTTGATACACGAGCAGTACTTC.